This TCR beta chain was sequenced for a study of cytomegalovirus exposure and HLA in healthy donors. Study findings and constraints: For most TCR beta V segments, an earlier analysis put the productive rate at about 87% or about 30% of the time.

The CDR3 consists of 16 residues. Between the trimmed V and J ends, which lost 4 bases and 2 bases, there was a span of 14 bases. Per germline, CDR1 LGHNA and CDR2 YNFKEQ. Use of 60 Vbeta and 13 Jbeta primers characterized the PCR. This table comes from immunoSEQ multiplex PCR, and its TCRdb copy is limited to in-frame clones, with some not included. The sample lists fewer than 250,000 clones, over 60% occurring once. A remark on this clone: Antigen unknown.

This chain joins TRBV4-2 and TRBJ2-2; possible D gene TRBD1, 6 bases. The source material was PBMCs. This TCR derives from a male donor in good health and CMV-seronegative. CDR3: CASSLEPRGNTGELFF. CDR3 DNA sequence: TGTGCCAGCAGCCTAGAACCCAGGGGTAACACCGGGGAGCTGTTTTTT.